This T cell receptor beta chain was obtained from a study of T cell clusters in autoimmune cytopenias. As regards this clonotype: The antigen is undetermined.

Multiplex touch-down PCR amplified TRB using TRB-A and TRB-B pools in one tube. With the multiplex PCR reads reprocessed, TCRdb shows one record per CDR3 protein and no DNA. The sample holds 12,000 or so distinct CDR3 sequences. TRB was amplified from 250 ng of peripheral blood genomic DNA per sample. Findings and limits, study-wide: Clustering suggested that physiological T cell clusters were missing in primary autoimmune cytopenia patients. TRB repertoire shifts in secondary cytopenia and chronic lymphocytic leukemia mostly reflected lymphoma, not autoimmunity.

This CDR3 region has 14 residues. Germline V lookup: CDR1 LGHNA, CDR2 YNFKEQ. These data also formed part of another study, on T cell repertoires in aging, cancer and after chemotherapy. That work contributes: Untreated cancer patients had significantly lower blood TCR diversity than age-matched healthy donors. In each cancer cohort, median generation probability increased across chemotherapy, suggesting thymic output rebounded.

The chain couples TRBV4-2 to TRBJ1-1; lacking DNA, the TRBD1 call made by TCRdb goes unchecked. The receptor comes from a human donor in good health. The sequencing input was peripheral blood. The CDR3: CASSHSGQGTEAFF.